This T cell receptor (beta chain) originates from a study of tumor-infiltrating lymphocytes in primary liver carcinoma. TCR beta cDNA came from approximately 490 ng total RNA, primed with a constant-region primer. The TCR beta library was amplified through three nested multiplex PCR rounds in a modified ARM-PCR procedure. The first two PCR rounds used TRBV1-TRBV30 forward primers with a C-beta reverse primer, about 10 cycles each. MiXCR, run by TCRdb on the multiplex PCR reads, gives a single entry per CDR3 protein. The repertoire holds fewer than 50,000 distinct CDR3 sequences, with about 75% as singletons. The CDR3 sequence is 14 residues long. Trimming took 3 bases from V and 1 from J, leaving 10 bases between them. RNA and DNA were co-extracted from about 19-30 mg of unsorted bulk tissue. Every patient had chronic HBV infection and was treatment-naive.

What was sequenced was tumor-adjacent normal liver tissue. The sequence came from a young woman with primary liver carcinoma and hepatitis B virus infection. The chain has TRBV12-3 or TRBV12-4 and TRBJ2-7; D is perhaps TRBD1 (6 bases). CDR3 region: CASSFLQGSYEQYF. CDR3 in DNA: TGTGCCAGCAGTTTCCTACAGGGTTCCTACGAGCAGTACTTC.